These 9 T cell receptor beta chains were sequenced from one sample in a study of cytomegalovirus exposure and HLA in healthy donors (dated by TCRdb to 2016 to 2017). The library was produced with the immunoSEQ multiplex PCR assay. For the multiplex PCR, a mixture combining 60 forward primers for TCR Vbeta segments and 13 reverse primers for TCR Jbeta segments was used. Imported from immuneACCESS, the table was reduced by TCRdb to in-frame sequences with V and J called. These copies leave out some clones; in studies compared against another copy, an unresolved V gene accounts for under half, and the cause of the remainder is not known. The sample records 200,000 or so clones, over 65% of which are singletons. Of the sample, around 0.63% falls within the top ten clones. Sequencing was performed on PBMCs. The receptors originated from a man between 18 and 35 years old in good health and CMV-seronegative.

The chain carries TRBV15 and TRBJ2-3; D is unclear. Germline V gene lookup returns CDR1 LNHNV and CDR2 YYDKDF (reference sequence). This CDR3 is 13 amino acids long. The V end was cut by 0 bases, the J end by 4 bases, with 5 bases between. The CDR3 DNA is TGTGCCACCAGCAGAGAGGGCTCAGATACGCAGTATTTT. Amino acid sequence: CATSREGSDTQYF. Variable domain in full (rest from reference TRBV15 and TRBJ2-3): DAMVIQNPRYQVTQFGKPVTLSCSQTLNHNVMYWYQQKSSQAPKLLFHYYDKDFNNEADTPDNFQSRRPNTSFCFLDIRSPGLGDTAMYLCATSREGSDTQYFGPGTRLTVL.

This clone has just one count. The chain links TRBV28 to TRBJ2-7, with TRBD2 identical over 10 bases. The CDR3 consists of 15 residues. Trimming took 5 bases from V and 1 from J; bases not matched to a gene: 5. CDR1 and CDR2 (germline): MDHEN, SYDVKM. The DNA for the CDR3 is TGTGCCAGCAGTCTACAACTAGCGGGGTCCTACGAGCAGTACTTC. Translation: CASSLQLAGSYEQYF. The full variable domain, with the rest looked up from reference TRBV28 and TRBJ2-7, is DVKVTQSSRYLVKRTGEKVFLECVQDMDHENMFWYRQDPGLGLRLIYFSYDVKMKEKGDIPEGYSVSREKKERFSLILESASTNQTSMYLCASSLQLAGSYEQYFGPGTRLTVT.

The V gene is TRBV5-6, the J gene TRBJ2-5, with D tentatively TRBD1 (5 bases). The end of the DNA aligns better with TRBJ2-7, so the J call may be wrong. The CDR3 extends over 14 amino acids. The V gene's germline CDR1 is SGHDT and CDR2 YYEEEE. CDR3 DNA: TGTGCCAGCAGCTTGGCTGGGGCCCCCTACGAGCAGTACTTC. The encoded protein is CASSLAGAPYEQYF.

The chain employs TRBV10-3 and TRBJ1-1; 9 bases map to TRBD1. From germline, CDR1 is ENHRY and CDR2 SYGVKD. The CDR3 contains 13 residues. Trimming at V came to 6 bases and at J to 7 bases, leaving 6 bases not matched to a gene. Here the CDR3 DNA reads TGTGCCATCAGCCGGGACAGGGAGTATGAAGCTTTCTTT. Protein product: CAISRDREYEAFF.

The chain links TRBV5-1 to TRBJ1-4, with a weak D call TRBD1 (6 bases). V gave up 2 bases and J gave up 7 bases, with 15 bases separating them. This CDR3 is 15 amino acids long. CDR1 and CDR2 from the germline V gene are SGHRS and YFSETQ. The DNA for the CDR3 is TGCGCCAGCAGCTTAACGGGGGGCTGGGTTGAAAAACTGTTTTTT. Translating it yields CASSLTGGWVEKLFF.

The chain joins TRBV28 to TRBJ1-2; D may be TRBD1 (5 bases). The CDR3 consists of 12 residues. Germline V gene sequence: CDR1 MDHEN, CDR2 SYDVKM. The CDR3 nucleotides read TGTGCTATCTGGGGGGGTAACTATGGCTACACCTTC. Translating gives CAIWGGNYGYTF.

J is TRBJ2-7 and V is TRBV19, with 8 bases matching TRBD1. This CDR3 region has 15 residues. From germline, CDR1 is LNHDA and CDR2 SQIVND (reference sequence). The V gene end was trimmed by 5 bases and the J gene end by 3 bases; junction bases not matched to a gene: 9. CDR3 nucleotide sequence: TGTGCCAGTAGTGTATCGACAGGGGAGTTCTACGAGCAGTACTTC. This encodes CASSVSTGEFYEQYF.

This clone was observed once. This chain joins TRBV30 and TRBJ1-2; D might be TRBD1 (5 bases). The length of the CDR3 is 12 residues. Looked up from germline, CDR1 is GTSNPN and CDR2 is SVGIG (reference sequence). The V gene lost 3 bases and the J gene lost 5 bases, with 10 bases spanning the gap. The CDR3 region is CAWRETGYGYTF. The CDR3 DNA is TGTGCCTGGAGGGAAACAGGATATGGCTACACCTTC.

This chain joins TRBV5-4 and TRBJ2-1, with 8 bases lining up with TRBD2. V was clipped by 0 bases and J by 9 bases; unmatched bases: 14. CDR3 size: 17 residues. Germline values: CDR1 SGHNT, CDR2 YYREEE (reference sequence). The CDR3 bases are TGTGCCAGCAGCTTGGACGGCGGGAGGCCCTTGAGCGGTGAGCAGTTCTTC. Its translation: CASSLDGGRPLSGEQFF.